This TCR beta chain was recorded in a study of beta chain features in type 1 diabetes. This CDR3 has 13 amino acids. CDR1 and CDR2 from the germline V gene are SGHTA and FQGNSA. The germline V and J ends were trimmed by 5 bases and 0 bases, with 8 bases remaining between them. Expressed TCRB transcripts were sequenced because the entire RNA isolate underwent reverse transcription. Sequencing used immunoSEQ multiplex PCR; TCRdb keeps in-frame clones, though not all of them. The table records 300,000 to 400,000 clones, 9.5% to 11% of them present only once. This TCR was sampled from a woman aged 25 to 39 in good health. The V and J genes are TRBV7-2 and TRBJ2-7, with no clear D. Sequencing was done on a sample of naive CD4+ T cells from blood. This CDR3 is CASSRLSSYEQYF. Here the CDR3 DNA reads TGTGCCAGCAGCCGACTTAGCTCCTACGAGCAGTACTTC.